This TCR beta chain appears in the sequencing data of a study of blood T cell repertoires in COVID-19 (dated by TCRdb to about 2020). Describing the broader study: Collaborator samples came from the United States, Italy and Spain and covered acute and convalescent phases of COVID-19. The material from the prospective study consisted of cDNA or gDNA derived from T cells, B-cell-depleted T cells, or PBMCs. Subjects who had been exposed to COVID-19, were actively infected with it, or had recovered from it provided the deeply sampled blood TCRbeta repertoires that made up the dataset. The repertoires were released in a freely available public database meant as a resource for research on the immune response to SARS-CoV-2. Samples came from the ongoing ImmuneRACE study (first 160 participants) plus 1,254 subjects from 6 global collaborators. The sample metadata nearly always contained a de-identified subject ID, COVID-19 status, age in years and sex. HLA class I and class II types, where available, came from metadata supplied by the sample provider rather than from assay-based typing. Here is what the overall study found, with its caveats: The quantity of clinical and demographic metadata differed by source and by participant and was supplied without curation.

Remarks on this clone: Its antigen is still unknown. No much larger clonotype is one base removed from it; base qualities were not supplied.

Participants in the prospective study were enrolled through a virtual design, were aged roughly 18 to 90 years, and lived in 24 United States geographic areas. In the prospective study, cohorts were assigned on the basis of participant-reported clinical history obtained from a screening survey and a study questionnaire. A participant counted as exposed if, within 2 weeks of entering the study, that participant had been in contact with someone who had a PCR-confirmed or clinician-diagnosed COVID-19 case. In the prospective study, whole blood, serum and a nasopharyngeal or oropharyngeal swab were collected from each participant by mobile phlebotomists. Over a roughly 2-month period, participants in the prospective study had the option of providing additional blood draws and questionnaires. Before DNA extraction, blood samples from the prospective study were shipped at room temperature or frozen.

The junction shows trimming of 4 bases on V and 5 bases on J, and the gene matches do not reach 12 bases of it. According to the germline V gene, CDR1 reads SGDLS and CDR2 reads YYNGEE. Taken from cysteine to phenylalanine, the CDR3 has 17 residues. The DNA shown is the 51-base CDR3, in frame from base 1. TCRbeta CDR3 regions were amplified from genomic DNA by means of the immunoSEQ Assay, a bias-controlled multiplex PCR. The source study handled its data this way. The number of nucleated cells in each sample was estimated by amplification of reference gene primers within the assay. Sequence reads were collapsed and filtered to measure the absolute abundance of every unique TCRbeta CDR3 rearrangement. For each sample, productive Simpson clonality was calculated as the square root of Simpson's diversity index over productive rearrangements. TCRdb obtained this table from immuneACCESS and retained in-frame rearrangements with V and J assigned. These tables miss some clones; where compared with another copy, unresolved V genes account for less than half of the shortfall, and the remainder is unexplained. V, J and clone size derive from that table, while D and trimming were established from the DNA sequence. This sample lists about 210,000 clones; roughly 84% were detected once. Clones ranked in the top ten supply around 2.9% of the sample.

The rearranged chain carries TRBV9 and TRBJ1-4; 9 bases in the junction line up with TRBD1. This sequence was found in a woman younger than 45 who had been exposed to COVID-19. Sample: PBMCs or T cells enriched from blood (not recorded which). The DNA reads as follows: TGTGCCAGCAGCCACCCACCGACCGGGACAGGGAATGAAAAACTGTTTTTT. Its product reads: CASSHPPTGTGNEKLFF.